One T cell receptor (beta chain) is described in this entry. The data belong to a study of Graves' ophthalmopathy and Graves' hyperthyroidism. Amplification of TCR beta CDR3 regions used RNA transcripts. RT-PCR with HTBI primers came first, then second-round multiplex PCR. MiXCR was run by TCRdb on the multiplex PCR reads, yielding one entry per CDR3 protein. Of around 1.1 million distinct CDR3 sequences in the sample, about 40% were seen once. Sequences were obtained from peripheral blood or thyroid tissue (not recorded which). This receptor was identified in an adult man with Graves' hyperthyroidism.

The CDR3 nucleotides are TGCGCCAGCAGTGAGTCGACAGCGGGCACTGAAGCTTTCTTT. Its protein is CASSESTAGTEAFF. This rearrangement joins TRBV10-2 to TRBJ1-1, with D perhaps matching TRBD1 (5 bases). Trimming took 0 bases from V and 4 from J, leaving 9 bases between them. The CDR3 has 14 residues. Germline-derived CDR1 and CDR2 are WSHSY and SAAADI.